The rows below give T cell receptor beta chains drawn from one sample of a study of T cell repertoires in cytomegalovirus infection. Each CDR3 protein is one row after TCRdb ran MiXCR on the reads. The sample carries about 900,000 distinct CDR3 sequences, 25% to 40% recorded once. What these receptors recognize is not known. The source material was cultured CD8+ T cells from PBMCs, sampled from culture after CMV antigen stimulation. The receptor source for this set is a human donor in good health (CMV status not recorded). Some clones in this sample may be carry-over from other donors' samples. The CDR3 runs from the conserved cysteine through the conserved F or W. The D gene is left open where the match is weak. Size tells how often a clone was seen (once, few, many) or the class of an expanded clone, and some rows leave it out.

J gene: TRBJ1-6; D gene: TRBD1; clone size: .; V gene: TRBV19; CDR3 protein: CASSLTGQGYNSPHHF; CDR3 DNA: TGTGCCAGTAGCTTGACGGGACAGGGCTATAATTCACCCCACCACTTT
J gene: TRBJ1-1; D gene: TRBD1; clone size: few; V gene: TRBV7-9; CDR3 protein: CASSDRGRRTEAFF; CDR3 DNA: TGTGCCAGCAGCGACAGGGGGCGGCGGACTGAAGCTTTCTTT
J gene: TRBJ2-1; D gene: TRBD1; clone size: .; V gene: TRBV27; CDR3 protein: CASSLGDRGSSYNEQFF; CDR3 DNA: TGTGCCAGCAGTTTGGGGGACAGGGGAAGCTCCTACAATGAGCAGTTCTTC
J gene: TRBJ2-7; D gene: TRBD1; clone size: .; V gene: TRBV7-2; CDR3 protein: CASSLTGQGAREQYF; CDR3 DNA: TGTGCCAGCAGCTTAACGGGACAGGGGGCAAGAGAGCAGTACTTC
J gene: TRBJ1-1; D gene: .; clone size: .; V gene: TRBV9; CDR3 protein: CASSVAGGYTEAFF; CDR3 DNA: TGTGCCAGCAGCGTCGCGGGGGGGTACACTGAAGCTTTCTTT
J gene: TRBJ2-1; D gene: TRBD2; clone size: .; V gene: TRBV28; CDR3 protein: CASSSIGLAGGSNEQFF; CDR3 DNA: TGTGCCAGCAGTTCAATTGGACTAGCGGGGGGTTCCAATGAGCAGTTCTTC
J gene: TRBJ2-7; D gene: .; clone size: .; V gene: TRBV27; CDR3 protein: CASSLSRGIRTYEQYF; CDR3 DNA: TGTGCCAGCAGTTTATCTAGGGGGATCCGTACCTACGAGCAGTACTTC
J gene: TRBJ2-2; D gene: TRBD1; clone size: few; V gene: TRBV7-2; CDR3 protein: CASTLGQGQNTGELFF; CDR3 DNA: TGTGCCAGCACCCTTGGACAGGGGCAAAACACCGGGGAGCTGTTTTTT
J gene: TRBJ1-3; D gene: .; clone size: .; V gene: TRBV5-6; CDR3 protein: CASSTRTPGNTIYF; CDR3 DNA: TGTGCCAGCAGCACTCGGACACCCGGAAACACCATATATTTT
J gene: TRBJ2-3; D gene: .; clone size: few; V gene: TRBV5-4; CDR3 protein: CASSLSGPTDTQYF; CDR3 DNA: TGTGCCAGCAGTTTGTCAGGGCCCACAGATACGCAGTATTTT
J gene: TRBJ2-2; D gene: .; clone size: .; V gene: TRBV6-2/TRBV6-3; CDR3 protein: CASSYSFTNTGELFF; CDR3 DNA: TGTGCCAGCAGTTACTCTTTCACGAACACCGGGGAGCTGTTTTTT